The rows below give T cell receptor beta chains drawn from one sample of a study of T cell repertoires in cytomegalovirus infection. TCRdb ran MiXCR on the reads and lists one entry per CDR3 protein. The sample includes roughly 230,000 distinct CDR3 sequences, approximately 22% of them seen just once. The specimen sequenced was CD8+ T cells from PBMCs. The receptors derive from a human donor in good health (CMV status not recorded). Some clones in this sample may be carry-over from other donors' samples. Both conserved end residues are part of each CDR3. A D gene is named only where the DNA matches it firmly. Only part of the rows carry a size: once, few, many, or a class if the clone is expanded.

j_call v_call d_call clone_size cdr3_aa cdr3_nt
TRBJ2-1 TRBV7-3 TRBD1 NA CASSVQGAGQFF TGTGCCAGCAGCGTACAGGGGGCTGGGCAGTTCTTC
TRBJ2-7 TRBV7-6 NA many CASSLAGGGSSYEQYF TGTGCCAGCAGCTTAGCGGGGGGTGGCAGCTCCTACGAGCAGTACTTC
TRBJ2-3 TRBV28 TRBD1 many CASSLWFRDRSTDTQYF TGTGCCAGCAGTTTATGGTTCCGGGACAGAAGCACAGATACGCAGTATTTT
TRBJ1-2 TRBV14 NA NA CASSQAIFYGYTF TGTGCCAGCAGCCAAGCGATCTTCTATGGCTACACCTTC
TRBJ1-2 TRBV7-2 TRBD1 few CASSSWDRGLYGYTF TGTGCCAGCAGCTCCTGGGACAGGGGTCTCTATGGCTACACCTTC
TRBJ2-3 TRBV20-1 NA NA CSAVGTPNSIDTQYF TGCAGTGCAGTCGGGACTCCCAATAGCATCGATACGCAGTATTTT
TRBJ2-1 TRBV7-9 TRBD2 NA CASSPWGGADNEQFF TGTGCCAGCAGCCCATGGGGAGGGGCAGACAATGAGCAGTTCTTC
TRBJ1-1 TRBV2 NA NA CASPGQANTEAFF TGTGCCAGCCCAGGCCAGGCGAACACTGAAGCTTTCTTT
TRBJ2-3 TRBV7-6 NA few CASRSQPLDSTDTQYF TGTGCCAGCCGATCCCAACCCTTAGACAGCACAGATACGCAGTATTTT
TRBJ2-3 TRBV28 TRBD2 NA CASSLNAGDVDTDTQYF TGTGCCAGCAGTTTAAATGCGGGGGACGTCGACACAGATACGCAGTATTTT
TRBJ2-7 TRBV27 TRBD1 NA CASSTQGNYDEQYF TGTGCCAGCAGTACACAGGGGAACTACGACGAGCAGTACTTC
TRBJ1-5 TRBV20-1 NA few CSASQGPTLNGNQPQHF TGCAGTGCTAGTCAGGGGCCGACTCTAAATGGCAATCAGCCCCAGCATTTT
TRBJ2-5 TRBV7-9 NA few CASSPGTNQETQYF TGTGCCAGCAGCCCAGGGACAAATCAAGAGACCCAGTACTTC
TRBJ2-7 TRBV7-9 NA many CASSLGPAPYEQYF TGTGCCAGCAGCTTAGGGCCAGCCCCCTACGAGCAGTACTTC
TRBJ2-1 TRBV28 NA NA CASSFSGEIRIEQFF TGTGCCAGCAGTTTCTCAGGGGAGATCCGGATTGAGCAGTTCTTC
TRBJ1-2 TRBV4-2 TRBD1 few CASSQDPTGGNGYTF TGTGCCAGCAGCCAAGATCCGACAGGGGGTAACGGCTACACCTTC
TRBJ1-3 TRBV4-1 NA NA CASSQGQASGNTIYF TGCGCCAGCAGCCAAGGACAGGCCTCTGGAAACACCATATATTTT
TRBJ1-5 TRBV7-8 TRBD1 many CASRQEQGSYSNQPQHF TGTGCCAGCAGACAAGAACAGGGGTCCTATAGCAATCAGCCCCAGCATTTT
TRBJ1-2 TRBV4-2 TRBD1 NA CASSQEQGAHYGYTF TGTGCCAGCAGCCAAGAGCAGGGGGCGCATTATGGCTACACCTTC
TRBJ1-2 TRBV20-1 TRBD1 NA CSARDSGTDITPGGYTF TGCAGTGCTAGAGACTCCGGGACAGACATCACCCCGGGAGGCTACACCTTC
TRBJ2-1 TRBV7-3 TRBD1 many CASSTLPRGRSSYNEQFF TGTGCCAGCAGCACTCTCCCGAGGGGGCGAAGCTCCTACAATGAGCAGTTCTTC
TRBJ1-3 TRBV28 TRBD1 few CASSFSTGGFGDTIYF TGTGCCAGCAGTTTCTCGACAGGGGGATTTGGGGACACCATATATTTT
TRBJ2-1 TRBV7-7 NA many CASSLVAGDGEQFF TGTGCCAGCAGCTTAGTGGCAGGGGATGGTGAGCAGTTCTTC
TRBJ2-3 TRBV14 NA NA CASSQVLGLKTDTQYF TGTGCCAGCAGCCAAGTACTTGGACTAAAAACAGATACGCAGTATTTT
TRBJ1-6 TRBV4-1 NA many CASSQESTGSPLHF TGCGCCAGCAGCCAAGAGAGTACGGGTTCACCCCTCCACTTT
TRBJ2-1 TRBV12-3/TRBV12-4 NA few CASTLGASYNEQFF TGTGCCAGCACCCTAGGGGCCTCCTACAATGAGCAGTTCTTC
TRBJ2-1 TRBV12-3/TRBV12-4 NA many CASQGGGGRGEQFF TGTGCCAGCCAAGGAGGAGGGGGCCGCGGTGAGCAGTTCTTC
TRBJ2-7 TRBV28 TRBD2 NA CASRGLAGGDYEQYF TGTGCCAGCAGGGGACTAGCGGGGGGGGACTACGAGCAGTACTTC
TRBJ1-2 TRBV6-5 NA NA CASTNPRMGDYGYTF TGTGCCAGCACCAACCCCCGAATGGGGGACTATGGCTACACCTTC
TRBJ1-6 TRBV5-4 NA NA CASSLVNSPLHF TGTGCCAGCAGCTTGGTCAATTCACCCCTCCACTTT
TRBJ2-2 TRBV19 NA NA CASSIGGGTGELFF TGTGCCAGTAGTATAGGGGGCGGGACCGGGGAGCTGTTTTTT
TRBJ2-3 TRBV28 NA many CASSFPGDTQYF TGTGCCAGCAGTTTCCCGGGGGATACGCAGTATTTT
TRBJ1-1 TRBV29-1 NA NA CSVEDLRREIMNTEAFF TGCAGCGTTGAAGATCTGAGGAGGGAAATTATGAACACTGAAGCTTTCTTT
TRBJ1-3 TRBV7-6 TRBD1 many CASSLARDRDPIYF TGTGCCAGCAGCTTAGCCCGGGACAGGGACCCCATATATTTT
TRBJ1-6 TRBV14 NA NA CASSQGLYPPLHF TGTGCCAGCAGCCAAGGTCTCTATCCACCCCTCCACTTT
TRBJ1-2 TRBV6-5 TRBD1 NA CASSYPDRDYGYTF TGTGCCAGCAGTTACCCGGACAGGGACTATGGCTACACCTTC
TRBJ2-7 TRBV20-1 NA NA CSAREGIGSQGNEQYF TGCAGTGCTAGAGAGGGAATCGGGTCCCAAGGTAACGAGCAGTACTTC
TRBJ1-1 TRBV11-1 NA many CASSLFPVNTEAFF TGTGCCAGCAGCTTATTCCCAGTTAACACTGAAGCTTTCTTT
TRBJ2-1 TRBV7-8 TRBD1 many CASSVGQGAYNEQFF TGTGCCAGCAGCGTGGGACAGGGGGCATACAATGAGCAGTTCTTC
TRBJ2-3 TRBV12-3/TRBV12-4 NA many CASSSLGAGTSTDTQYF TGTGCCAGCAGTTCCCTTGGGGCGGGGACTAGCACAGATACGCAGTATTTT
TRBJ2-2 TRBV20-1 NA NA CSANDNTGELFF TGCAGTGCCAACGACAATACAGGGGAGCTGTTTTTT
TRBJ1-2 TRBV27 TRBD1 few CASSWTGLDGYTF TGTGCCAGCAGTTGGACAGGGTTGGATGGCTACACCTTC